The clone carrying this T cell receptor (beta chain) showed up just a few times. Its specificity is unknown. The V gene's germline CDR1 is LNHDA and CDR2 SQIVND (reference sequence). V was clipped by 3 bases and J by 4 bases, with 10 bases between them. The CDR3 is 14 amino acids. The authors split each subset's genomic DNA evenly across several immunoSEQ plates. Profiling relied on immunoSEQ multiplex PCR, and the TCRdb table lists in-frame clones only, not all of them. The sample carries fewer than 700,000 clones, roughly four fifths recorded once. This sample stems from a study of shared clonotypes between healthy human individuals. General study findings and limits: Donor scarcity curtailed the genetic and exposure-history diversity represented herein.

The chain couples TRBV19 to TRBJ1-5; the D is unclear. The receptor was derived from a woman aged 40 to 50 in good health. Some clones in this sample may be carry-over from other donors' samples. The sample consisted of PBMCs. The CDR3 bases are TGTGCCAGTAGTATTGCCGTGAGTAATCAGCCCCAGCATTTT. Translation: CASSIAVSNQPQHF.